This T cell receptor (beta chain) originates from a study of cytomegalovirus exposure and HLA in healthy donors. Study observations and caveats: In vitro work confirmed that three CMV-associated chains recognize CMV antigens. That first-cohort TCR clusters tended to co-occur in the approximately 110 validation repertoires was found in a later analysis. Researchers catalogued 150 or so TCR beta chains as cytomegalovirus-associated. Rare TCR sequences dominated, though some public TCRs recurred in many donors.

V dropped 9 bases and J dropped 4; count of bases not matched to a gene: 5. This CDR3 is built from 12 residues. CDR1 and CDR2 (germline): MDHEN, SYDVKM. On this clone: Its antigen is as yet unknown.

The assay was immunoSEQ multiplex PCR, and TCRdb's table has in-frame clones only and misses some. The data contain about 220,000 clones, over 80% of them seen just once; the ten biggest clones take up about an eighth. The sequence came from a woman between 25 and 40 years old in good health and CMV-seropositive. Sequences were obtained from PBMCs. V is TRBV28 and J is TRBJ1-2; 7 bases map to TRBD1. The CDR3 bases are TGTGCCAGTACAACAGGGGCCTATGGCTACACCTTC. Its protein product is CASTTGAYGYTF.